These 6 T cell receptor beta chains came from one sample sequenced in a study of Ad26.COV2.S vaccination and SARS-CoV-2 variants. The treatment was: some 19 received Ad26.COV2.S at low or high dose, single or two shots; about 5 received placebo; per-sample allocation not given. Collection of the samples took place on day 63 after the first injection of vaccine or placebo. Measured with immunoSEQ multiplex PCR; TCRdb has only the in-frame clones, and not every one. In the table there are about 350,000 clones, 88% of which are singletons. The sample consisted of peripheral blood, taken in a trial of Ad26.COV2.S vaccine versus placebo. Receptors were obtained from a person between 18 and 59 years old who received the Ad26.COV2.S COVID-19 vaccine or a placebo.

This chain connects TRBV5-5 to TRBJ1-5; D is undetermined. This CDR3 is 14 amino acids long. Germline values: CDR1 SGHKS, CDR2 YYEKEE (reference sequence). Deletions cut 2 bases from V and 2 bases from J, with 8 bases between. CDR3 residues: CASSFGLGNQPQHF. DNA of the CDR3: TGTGCCAGCAGCTTCGGCCTTGGCAATCAGCCCCAGCATTTT.

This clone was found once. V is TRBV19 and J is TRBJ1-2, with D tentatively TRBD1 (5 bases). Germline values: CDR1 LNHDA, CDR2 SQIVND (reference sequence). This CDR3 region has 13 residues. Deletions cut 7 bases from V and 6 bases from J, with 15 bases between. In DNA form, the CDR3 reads TGTGCCAGTAATATGGGGGGAGCTCATGGCTACACCTTC. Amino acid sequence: CASNMGGAHGYTF.

CDR3 in amino acids: CASSYSTRLGGELFF. CDR3 in DNA: TGTGCCAGCAGTTACTCGACTAGGTTGGGCGGGGAGCTGTTTTTT. The chain carries TRBV6-5 and TRBJ2-2, with a weak D call TRBD2 (6 bases). CDR1 and CDR2 from the germline V gene are MNHEY and SVGAGI. V was shortened by 0 bases and J by 7 bases, with 12 bases between the two germline ends. There are 15 residues in the CDR3.

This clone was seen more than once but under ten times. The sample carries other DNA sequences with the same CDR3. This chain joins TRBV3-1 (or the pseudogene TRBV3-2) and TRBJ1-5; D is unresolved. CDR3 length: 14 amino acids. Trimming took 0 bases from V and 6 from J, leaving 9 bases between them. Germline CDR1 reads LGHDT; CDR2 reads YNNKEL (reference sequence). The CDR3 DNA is TGTGCCAGCAGCCAAGATGTAGGGTTTCAGCCCCAGCATTTT. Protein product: CASSQDVGFQPQHF.

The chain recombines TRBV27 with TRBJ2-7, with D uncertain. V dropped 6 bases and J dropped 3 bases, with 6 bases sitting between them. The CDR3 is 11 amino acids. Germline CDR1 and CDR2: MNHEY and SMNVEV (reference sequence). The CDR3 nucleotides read TGTGCCAGCAGGAGAAACTACGAGCAGTACTTC. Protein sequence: CASRRNYEQYF.

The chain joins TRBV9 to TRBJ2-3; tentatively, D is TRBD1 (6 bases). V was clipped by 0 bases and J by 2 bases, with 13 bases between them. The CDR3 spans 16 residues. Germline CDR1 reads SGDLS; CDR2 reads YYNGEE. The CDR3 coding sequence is TGTGCCAGCAGCGTAGAGAGGGGGAGTCCCACAGATACGCAGTATTTT. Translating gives CASSVERGSPTDTQYF. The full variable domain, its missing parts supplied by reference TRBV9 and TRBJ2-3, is DSGVTQTPKHLITATGQRVTLRCSPRSGDLSVYWYQQSLDQGLQFLIQYYNGEERAKGNILERFSAQQFPDLHSELNLSSLELGDSALYFCASSVERGSPTDTQYFGPGTRLTVL.